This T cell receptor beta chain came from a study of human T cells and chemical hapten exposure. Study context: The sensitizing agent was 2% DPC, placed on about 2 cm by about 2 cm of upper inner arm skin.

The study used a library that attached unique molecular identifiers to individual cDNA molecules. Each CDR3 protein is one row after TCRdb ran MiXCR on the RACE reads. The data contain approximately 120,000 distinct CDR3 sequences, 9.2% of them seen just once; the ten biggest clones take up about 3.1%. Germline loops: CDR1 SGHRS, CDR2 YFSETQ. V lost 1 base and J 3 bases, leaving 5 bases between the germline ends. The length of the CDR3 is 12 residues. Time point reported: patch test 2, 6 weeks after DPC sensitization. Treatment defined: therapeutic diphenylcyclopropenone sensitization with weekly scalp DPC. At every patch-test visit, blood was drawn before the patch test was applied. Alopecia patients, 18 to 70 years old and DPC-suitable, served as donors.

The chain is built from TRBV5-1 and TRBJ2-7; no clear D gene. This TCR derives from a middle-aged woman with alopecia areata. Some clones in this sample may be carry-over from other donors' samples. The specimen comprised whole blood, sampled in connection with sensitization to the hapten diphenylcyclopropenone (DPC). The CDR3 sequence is CASSLLGYEQYF. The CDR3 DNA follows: TGCGCCAGCAGCTTGCTTGGCTACGAGCAGTACTTC. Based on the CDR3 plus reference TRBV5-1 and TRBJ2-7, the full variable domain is KAGVTQTPRYLIKTRGQQVTLSCSPISGHRSVSWYQQTPGQGLQFLFEYFSETQRNKGNFPGRFSGRQFSNSRSEMNVSTLELGDSALYLCASSLLGYEQYFGPGTRLTVT.